This T cell receptor beta chain derives from a study of OX40 agonist ivuxolimab in advanced cancers. Study as a whole: Three patients, one with hepatocellular carcinoma and two with cutaneous melanoma, responded partially.

The protocol was immunoSEQ multiplex PCR, while the TCRdb copy is restricted to in-frame clones and leaves out a portion. The sample contains 35,000 to 40,000 clones, 88% of which appear only once. Sequenced here: CD4+ or CD8+ T cells sorted from blood, sampled in a trial of the OX40 agonist ivuxolimab. The sequence derives from an adult with an advanced solid tumor such as melanoma, head and neck, liver or kidney cancer.

The CDR3 DNA reads TGTGCCAGGGGACAGGGGGATTTAAATGAGCAGTTCTTC. It translates to CARGQGDLNEQFF. This chain uses TRBV2 with TRBJ2-1; 11 bases align to TRBD1. The CDR3 extends over 13 amino acids. Germline V gives CDR1 SNHLY, CDR2 FYNNEI. V shed 9 bases, J shed 7 bases, and the junction held 5 bases outside the gene matches.